This T cell receptor (beta chain) comes out of a study of T-cell memory formation after mild COVID-19. Overall study: The TCR clusters were mostly specific to one donor.

Study-level results: Researchers report contracting CD4+ clones mostly in CM and EM, with CD8+ clones in EMRA.

CDR3 length: 12 amino acids. V was shortened by 4 bases and J by 4 bases, with 8 bases between the two germline ends. This clonotype was seen a handful of times. Its antigen is not known. TCRdb re-analysed the 5' RACE reads in MiXCR, keeping a single row per CDR3 protein. The sample lists hundreds of thousands of distinct CDR3 sequences, roughly 13% occurring once. V gene TRBV12-3 or TRBV12-4 combines with J gene TRBJ2-7; D uncertain. The sequencing sample was made of PBMCs or a T cell subset sorted from them (not recorded which). This TCR was recovered from a man in his late teens or twenties who had mild COVID-19 (a few samples of this study predate the infection). Cell type and time point are not known. CDR3 DNA sequence: TGTGCCAGCAGTTCCGACAAATACGAGCAGTACTTC. It specifies CASSSDKYEQYF.